Below, 32 T cell receptor beta chains from the same sample are listed, as sequenced in a study of regulatory T cells in long-lasting Graves disease. Arm-PCR of CDR3 regions and iRepertoire HTBI primers were the basis on which TCR beta libraries were built. A single record per CDR3 protein comes from TCRdb applying MiXCR to the multiplex PCR reads. The table records hundreds of thousands of distinct CDR3 sequences, 15% to 20% of them present only once. The time point was: newly diagnosed GD, antithyroid drugs for less than 3 months. The TCR library used RNA extracted from PBMCs. These data are also associated with another study on T cells in Graves' hyperthyroidism and ophthalmopathy.

The sample consisted of peripheral blood mononuclear cells (PBMCs), taken at new diagnosis, from a patient treated with antithyroid drugs. The receptors here all came from a woman aged 40 to 65 with Graves disease.

This clonotype was detected ten times or more. This rearrangement joins TRBV30 to TRBJ1-4; possibly TRBD1 for D (5 bases). The CDR3 loop spans 17 amino acids. Trimming removed 3 bases from V and 0 bases from J, with 17 bases in between. Germline V gives CDR1 GTSNPN, CDR2 SVGIG (reference sequence). DNA for the CDR3: TGTGCCTGGAGCGGGGACTTCGGCGGCGCAACTAATGAAAAACTGTTTTTT. As protein: CAWSGDFGGATNEKLFF.

This clonotype came up many times. The chain is built from TRBV11-2 and TRBJ1-2; tentatively, D is TRBD1 (5 bases). The CDR3 covers 13 residues. CDR1 is SGHAT and CDR2 is FQNNGV in the germline V gene. The ends were cut back, 5 bases at V and 4 bases at J, with 11 bases in the middle. In DNA form, the CDR3 reads TGTGCCAGCAGCCCCGGGGGACTCTATGGCTACACCTTC. Its translation: CASSPGGLYGYTF.

In this sample, this clonotype turned up many times. This rearrangement joins TRBV3-1 to TRBJ1-1; D not resolved. Trimming removed 2 bases from V and 4 bases from J, with 5 bases in between. The CDR3 has 12 amino acids. Germline V gene lookup returns CDR1 LGHDT and CDR2 YNNKEL (reference sequence). This CDR3 reads CASSQLPTEAFF. For the CDR3, the DNA is TGTGCCAGCAGCCAACTACCCACTGAAGCTTTCTTT.

This clonotype was detected many times. The chain links TRBV18 to TRBJ1-1; D remains ambiguous. The CDR3 spans 14 residues. Germline lookup yields CDR1 KGHSH and CDR2 LQKENI. The V and J ends lost 5 bases and 3 bases respectively, with 13 bases between them. The CDR3 coding sequence is TGTGCCAGCTCAGGGTGGGGTCGGGACACTGAAGCTTTCTTT. Amino acid sequence: CASSGWGRDTEAFF.

Note on this clonotype: A read error is possible here, since a much larger clone lies one base away. The chain has TRBV7-8 and TRBJ2-1; D remains ambiguous. CDR3 length: 13 residues. CDR1 is SGHVS, CDR2 FQNEAQ, per germline. V lost 6 bases and J 3 bases, leaving 9 bases between the germline ends. CDR3 region: CASRPASYNEQFF. The CDR3 DNA is TGTGCCAGCAGACCCGCTAGCTACAATGAGCAGTTCTTC.

The chain couples TRBV5-4 to TRBJ1-6; 8 nucleotides line up with TRBD1. The CDR3 spans 14 residues. V dropped 2 bases and J dropped 10; count of bases not matched to a gene: 5. The V gene's germline CDR1 is SGHNT and CDR2 YYREEE (reference sequence). This CDR3 is CASSFGQGGSPLHF. The DNA for the CDR3 is TGTGCCAGCAGCTTCGGACAGGGCGGCTCACCCCTCCACTTT.

For the CDR3, the DNA is TGTGCCAGCAGTGAAGCTCCAGCTCAGACCCAGTACTTC. Translation gives CASSEAPAQTQYF. The V and J genes are TRBV6-1 and TRBJ2-5; D unresolved. V shed 0 bases and J shed 6 bases, with 8 bases lying between them. Germline V lookup: CDR1 MNHNS, CDR2 SASEGT. This CDR3 has 13 amino acids.

The rearrangement uses TRBV25-1 and TRBJ1-1; TRBD1 might be the D (6 bases). CDR1 is MGHDK, CDR2 SYGVNS, per germline. The CDR3 runs 14 residues. V was trimmed by 1 base and J by 6 bases, leaving 12 bases between them. Written as DNA, the CDR3 is TGTGCCAGCAGTGAATTAAGGGGGTCGGCTGAAGCTTTCTTT. This translates into CASSELRGSAEAFF.

This clonotype showed up many times. This chain connects TRBV11-3 to TRBJ2-7; D might be TRBD1 (5 bases). The CDR3 contains 11 residues. Germline CDR1 SGHNT, CDR2 YENEEA. V lost 6 bases to trimming and J lost 4 bases, with 7 bases between them. DNA for the CDR3: TGTGCCAGCAGTACAGGATACGAGCAGTACTTC. Translation gives CASSTGYEQYF.

This sequence joins TRBV15 and TRBJ2-1; D is unresolved. Deletions cut 2 bases from V and 3 bases from J, with 14 bases between. The CDR3 covers 16 residues. Germline V lookup: CDR1 LNHNV, CDR2 YYDKDF (reference sequence). DNA of the CDR3: TGTGCCACCAGCAGATCCAGAGGACCCCTCTACAATGAGCAGTTCTTC. Encoded protein: CATSRSRGPLYNEQFF.

This clonotype was seen ten or more times. The genes are TRBV6-1 and TRBJ1-4; D may be TRBD1 (5 bases). Trimming took off 6 bases at V and 6 bases at J, with 17 bases between the two ends. The CDR3 loop spans 15 amino acids. Per the germline V gene, CDR1 is MNHNS and CDR2 is SASEGT. The CDR3 loop is CASRNQGLSDEKLFF. The CDR3 nucleotides are TGTGCCAGCAGAAACCAGGGTTTGTCGGATGAAAAACTGTTTTTT.

This clonotype appeared many times. The chain couples TRBV12-3 or TRBV12-4 to TRBJ1-1; unclear D gene. CDR3 length equals 14 residues. V was shortened by 3 bases and J by 2 bases, with 10 bases between the two germline ends. CDR3 sequence reads: CASSFVSPNTEAFF. CDR3 nucleotide sequence: TGTGCCAGCAGTTTTGTCAGCCCAAACACTGAAGCTTTCTTT.

This clonotype was recorded at least ten times. The rearrangement joins TRBV28 to TRBJ1-1; D gene unclear. Germline V gene data show CDR1 as MDHEN and CDR2 as SYDVKM. The CDR3 contains 14 residues. Trimming shortened V by 4 bases and J by 3 bases, and 12 bases separated the two germline ends. The CDR3 sequence is CASSSTSVDTEAFF. Here the CDR3 DNA reads TGTGCCAGCAGTTCCACTTCTGTGGACACTGAAGCTTTCTTT.

At least ten counts were recorded for this clonotype. The chain is built from TRBV5-1 and TRBJ2-7; the match to TRBD1 covers 7 bases. Germline V CDR1 and CDR2: SGHRS, YFSETQ. CDR3 size: 13 residues. Germline trimming cut 5 bases from V and 3 bases from J; bases unmatched to any gene: 5. The CDR3, as DNA: TGCGCCAGCAGGAAGGGACAGAACTACGAGCAGTACTTC. Amino acid sequence: CASRKGQNYEQYF. The entire variable domain, with the rest obtained from reference TRBV5-1 and TRBJ2-7, is as follows: KAGVTQTPRYLIKTRGQQVTLSCSPISGHRSVSWYQQTPGQGLQFLFEYFSETQRNKGNFPGRFSGRQFSNSRSEMNVSTLELGDSALYLCASRKGQNYEQYFGPGTRLTVT.

The chain has TRBV19 and TRBJ2-1; TRBD1 agrees at 7 bases. V dropped 0 bases and J dropped 8; count of bases not matched to a gene: 7. The length of the CDR3 is 15 residues. CDR1 is LNHDA and CDR2 is SQIVND in the germline V gene (reference sequence). For the CDR3, the DNA is TGTGCCAGTAGTATAGACGAGACAGGGATTCATGAGCAGTTCTTC. Translating it yields CASSIDETGIHEQFF.

This clonotype showed up many times. The rearrangement uses TRBV7-8 and TRBJ1-4, with 8 bases fitting TRBD1. Trimming removed 1 base from V and 10 bases from J; junction bases left unmatched: 11. The CDR3 runs to 16 residues. CDR1 SGHVS and CDR2 FQNEAQ come from the germline V gene. The CDR3 protein is CASSLGGQDPVGKLFF. CDR3 nucleotide sequence: TGTGCCAGCAGCTTAGGGGGACAGGATCCCGTCGGAAAACTGTTTTTT.

This clonotype was observed many times. The J gene is TRBJ2-1, the V gene TRBV15, with D possibly matching TRBD1 (5 bases). This CDR3 spans 15 amino acids. Germline V gene sequence: CDR1 LNHNV, CDR2 YYDKDF (reference sequence). V was clipped by 2 bases and J by 6 bases, with 14 bases between them. The CDR3 region is CATSRSNSRVNEQFF. The CDR3 DNA reads as TGTGCCACCAGCAGATCTAACAGCAGGGTCAATGAGCAGTTCTTC.

This clonotype has just a few counts. The chain joins TRBV6-1 to TRBJ1-4, with no clear D. The CDR3 runs to 14 residues. V was clipped by 6 bases and J by 4 bases, with 12 bases between them. Germline assignment: CDR1 MNHNS and CDR2 SASEGT. The CDR3 reads CASRPDSLNEKLFF. The CDR3 DNA reads as TGTGCCAGCAGGCCAGACTCCCTTAATGAAAAACTGTTTTTT.

The V and J genes are TRBV28 and TRBJ2-3, with TRBD2 matching over 8 bases. The junction had 7 bases not matched to a gene; V was cut back by 5 bases and J by 6 bases. Germline V gives CDR1 MDHEN, CDR2 SYDVKM. The CDR3 contains 14 residues. The CDR3 region is CASSPAGGGDTQYF. The DNA for the CDR3 is TGTGCCAGCAGTCCCGCGGGGGGTGGGGATACGCAGTATTTT.

This clonotype was counted at least ten times. The CDR3 protein is CASSLDRVAYEQYF. The CDR3, as DNA: TGTGCCAGCAGCTTGGACAGGGTAGCGTACGAGCAGTACTTC. The chain uses TRBV11-3 and TRBJ2-7, with 8 bases that match TRBD1. Germline V gene sequence: CDR1 SGHNT, CDR2 YENEEA. Trimming took 3 bases from V and 4 from J; bases not matched to a gene: 5. CDR3 length: 14 residues. Using reference TRBV11-3 and TRBJ2-7 for the parts outside the CDR3, the full variable domain is EAGVVQSPRYKIIEKKQPVAFWCNPISGHNTLYWYLQNLGQGPELLIRYENEEAVDDSQLPKDRFSAERLKGVDSTLKIQPAELGDSAVYLCASSLDRVAYEQYFGPGTRLTVT.

This clonotype came up many times. The chain joins TRBV18 to TRBJ1-2; 8 bases line up with TRBD1. Germline V CDR1 and CDR2: KGHSH, LQKENI. The CDR3 consists of 14 residues. V lost 3 bases, J lost 6 bases, and 6 bases stayed unmatched. For the CDR3, the DNA is TGTGCCAGCTCACCCCAGGGGGCGTCTGATGGCTACACCTTC. It yields the protein CASSPQGASDGYTF.

On this clonotype itself: This may come from a read error, since a much larger clone is one base off. The chain is built from TRBV29-1 and TRBJ2-1; 12 nucleotides align to TRBD2. This CDR3 spans 14 amino acids. The germline CDR1 and CDR2 sequences are SQVTM and ANQGSEA. Unmatched junction bases numbered 10, after V lost 6 bases and J lost 10 bases. The CDR3 coding sequence is TGCAGCGTGGGGCTAGCGGGGGGGGCCTACGAGCAGTTCTTC. Translated: CSVGLAGGAYEQFF.

The chain employs TRBV19 and TRBJ1-1; 8 bases are shared with TRBD1. The CDR3 spans 15 residues. Germline-derived CDR1 and CDR2 are LNHDA and SQIVND (reference sequence). Germline trimming cut 3 bases from V and 4 bases from J; bases unmatched to any gene: 7. CDR3 sequence reads: CASSIGLTGVTEAFF. CDR3 sequence (DNA): TGTGCCAGTAGTATTGGTCTGACAGGGGTCACTGAAGCTTTCTTT.

This clonotype was observed at least ten times. J is TRBJ2-6 and V is TRBV12-3 or TRBV12-4, with TRBD1 as a possible D gene (6 bases). Trimming stripped 3 bases from V and 4 bases from J, with 13 bases between. This CDR3 has 16 amino acids. The CDR3 loop reads CASSFSQGTGANVLTF. The CDR3 DNA follows: TGTGCCAGCAGTTTCTCACAGGGAACCGGGGCCAACGTCCTGACTTTC.

The chain uses TRBV6-9 and TRBJ1-1; D remains ambiguous. This CDR3 has 11 residues. Germline assignment: CDR1 MNHGY and CDR2 SVAAGI. The V gene lost 4 bases and the J gene lost 8 bases, with 8 bases spanning the gap. The chain's CDR3 is CASSFRQEAFF. The CDR3 DNA reads as TGTGCCAGCAGTTTTCGACAAGAAGCTTTCTTT.

The genes are TRBV5-1 and TRBJ2-5; 8 positions match TRBD1. CDR1 and CDR2 (germline): SGHRS, YFSETQ. The CDR3 spans 15 residues. V gave up 2 bases and J gave up 5 bases; unmatched junction bases: 8. The CDR3 spells CASSFEQGDRETQYF. For the CDR3, the DNA is TGCGCCAGCAGCTTCGAACAGGGGGATAGGGAGACCCAGTACTTC.

This clonotype showed up just a few times. V gene TRBV11-2 combines with J gene TRBJ2-7; TRBD2 aligns across 7 bases. The CDR3 is made up of 19 amino acids. The germline gives CDR1 SGHAT, CDR2 FQNNGV. With 4 bases clipped from V and 4 bases from J, the junction kept 22 bases outside the gene matches. The CDR3 spells CASSSFPSSGGNERYEQYF. DNA of the CDR3: TGTGCCAGCAGCTCCTTCCCCTCTAGCGGCGGGAATGAAAGGTACGAGCAGTACTTC.

This clonotype has more than one count but fewer than ten. The chain joins TRBV10-1 to TRBJ1-2; tentative D call: TRBD1 (5 bases). The germline V gene encodes CDR1 WNHNN and CDR2 SYGVQD (reference sequence). The CDR3 contains 16 residues. V gave up 7 bases and J gave up 1 base, with 19 bases separating them. The CDR3 DNA is TGCGCCAGCACCTCCGGGCAACCGGGACTTAACTATGGCTACACCTTC. Translation gives CASTSGQPGLNYGYTF.

The J gene is TRBJ2-6, the V gene TRBV19; D uncertain. Germline V gene lookup returns CDR1 LNHDA and CDR2 SQIVND (reference sequence). The CDR3 is 18 residues long. V was trimmed by 5 bases and J by 1 base, leaving 18 bases between them. CDR3 bases: TGTGCCAGTAGTCCAAGGACCCGATCCACGTCTGGGGCCAACGTCCTGACTTTC. It specifies CASSPRTRSTSGANVLTF.

This clonotype has a handful of counts. J is TRBJ2-2 and V is TRBV3-1, with a possible D match to TRBD1 (6 bases). Germline CDR1 is LGHDT and CDR2 is YNNKEL (reference sequence). V dropped 0 bases and J dropped 4 bases, with 12 bases sitting between them. This CDR3 has 16 residues. CDR3: CASSQEGQKSTGELFF. Here the CDR3 DNA reads TGTGCCAGCAGCCAAGAGGGACAAAAAAGCACCGGGGAGCTGTTTTTT.

The chain combines TRBV19 with TRBJ2-5, with TRBD1 identical over 8 bases. The CDR3 has 12 amino acids. Germline V gene lookup returns CDR1 LNHDA and CDR2 SQIVND (reference sequence). Germline trimming cut 9 bases from V and 3 bases from J; bases unmatched to any gene: 3. DNA for the CDR3: TGTGCCAGCCGGACAGGGAAAGAGACCCAGTACTTC. Its protein is CASRTGKETQYF.

The chain has TRBV9 and TRBJ2-3, with 8 bases aligning to TRBD2. The length of the CDR3 is 16 residues. In germline, CDR1 is SGDLS, CDR2 YYNGEE. J was trimmed by 2 bases and V by 3 bases; bases with no gene match: 8. As DNA, the CDR3 is TGTGCCAGCAGCGCATGGGGCGGGGGGATCACAGATACGCAGTATTTT. This encodes CASSAWGGGITDTQYF.